Listed below are T cell receptor beta chains from one sample, sequenced in a study of blood T cells in healthy people across ages. TCRdb called the 5' RACE reads again in MiXCR, with one record for every CDR3 protein. The sample includes 1 million or so distinct CDR3 sequences, under 55% of them seen just once. Sequenced sample: blood. Source of these receptors: a woman between 55 and 75 years old in good health. CDR3s include the opening cysteine and the closing phenylalanine or tryptophan. D genes are given only for firm matches.

j_gene: TRBJ1-3
len: 14
d_gene: NA
v_gene: TRBV7-2
CDR3aa: CASSRGAGGNTIYF

j_gene: TRBJ2-7
len: 14
d_gene: NA
v_gene: TRBV3-1
CDR3aa: CASSPSSVVYEQYF

j_gene: TRBJ2-5
len: 16
d_gene: TRBD2
v_gene: TRBV2
CDR3aa: CASSEALPSGQETQYF

j_gene: NA
len: 14
d_gene: NA
v_gene: TRBV7-9
CDR3aa: CASSFVTGSDEQYF

j_gene: TRBJ1-5
len: 15
d_gene: TRBD1
v_gene: TRBV5-6
CDR3aa: CASSPGTGVSQPQHF

j_gene: TRBJ2-7
len: 15
d_gene: NA
v_gene: TRBV4-1
CDR3aa: CASSQDEGNGDEQYF

j_gene: TRBJ1-2
len: 15
d_gene: NA
v_gene: TRBV12-3/TRBV12-4
CDR3aa: CASSLGQGFSRGYTF

j_gene: TRBJ2-6
len: 15
d_gene: NA
v_gene: TRBV20-1
CDR3aa: CSARGAGTGANVLTF

j_gene: TRBJ2-3
len: 13
d_gene: TRBD1
v_gene: TRBV29-1
CDR3aa: CSAQTGFTDTQYF

j_gene: TRBJ2-7
len: 13
d_gene: TRBD2
v_gene: TRBV12-3/TRBV12-4
CDR3aa: CASRREGTNEQYF

j_gene: TRBJ2-3
len: 16
d_gene: TRBD2
v_gene: TRBV5-1
CDR3aa: CASSLETSGSGATQYF

j_gene: TRBJ1-2
len: 15
d_gene: TRBD1
v_gene: TRBV5-1
CDR3aa: CASSSGQGGLYGYTF

j_gene: NA
len: 21
d_gene: TRBD2
v_gene: TRBV6-1
CDR3aa: CASSHIISVGRANRRQETQYF

j_gene: TRBJ2-5
len: 13
d_gene: TRBD2
v_gene: TRBV5-1
CDR3aa: CASSRTREETQYF

j_gene: TRBJ1-1
len: 12
d_gene: NA
v_gene: TRBV20-1
CDR3aa: CSARAPGARAFF

j_gene: TRBJ2-2
len: 15
d_gene: TRBD1
v_gene: TRBV24-1
CDR3aa: CATSRTGGVTGELFF

j_gene: TRBJ2-1
len: 14
d_gene: TRBD1
v_gene: TRBV12-5
CDR3aa: CASGPGQGYNEQFF